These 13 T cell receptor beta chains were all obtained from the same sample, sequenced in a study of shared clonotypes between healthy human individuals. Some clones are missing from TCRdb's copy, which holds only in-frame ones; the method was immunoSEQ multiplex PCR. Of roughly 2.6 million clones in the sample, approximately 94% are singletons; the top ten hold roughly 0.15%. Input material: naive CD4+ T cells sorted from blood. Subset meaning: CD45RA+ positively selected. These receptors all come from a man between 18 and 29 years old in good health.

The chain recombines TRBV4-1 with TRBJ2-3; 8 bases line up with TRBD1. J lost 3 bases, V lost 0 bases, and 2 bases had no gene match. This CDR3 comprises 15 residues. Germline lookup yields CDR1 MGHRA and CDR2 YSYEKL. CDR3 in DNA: TGCGCCAGCAGCCAAGACAGGACAGGGACAGATACGCAGTATTTT. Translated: CASSQDRTGTDTQYF.

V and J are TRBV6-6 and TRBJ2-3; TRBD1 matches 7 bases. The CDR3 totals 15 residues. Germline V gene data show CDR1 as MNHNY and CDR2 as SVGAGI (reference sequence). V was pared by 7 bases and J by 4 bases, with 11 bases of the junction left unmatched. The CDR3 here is CASTNRGHSSDTQYF. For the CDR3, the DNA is TGTGCCAGCACCAACAGGGGCCATTCCTCAGATACGCAGTATTTT.

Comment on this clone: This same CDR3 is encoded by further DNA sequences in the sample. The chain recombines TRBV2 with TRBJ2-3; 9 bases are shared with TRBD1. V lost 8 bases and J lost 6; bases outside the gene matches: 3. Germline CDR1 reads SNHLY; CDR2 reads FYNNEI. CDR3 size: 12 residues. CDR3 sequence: CASRQGGDTQYF. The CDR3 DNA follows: TGTGCCAGCCGACAGGGGGGGGATACGCAGTATTTT.

For the CDR3, the DNA is TGCAGCGTCGGATATAGCTACGAGCAGTACTTC. Its translation is CSVGYSYEQYF. The genes are TRBV29-1 and TRBJ2-7; D not certain. The CDR3 contains 11 residues. Trimming cost V 6 bases and J 3 bases, with 9 bases left between them. Germline CDR1 and CDR2: SQVTM and ANQGSEA.

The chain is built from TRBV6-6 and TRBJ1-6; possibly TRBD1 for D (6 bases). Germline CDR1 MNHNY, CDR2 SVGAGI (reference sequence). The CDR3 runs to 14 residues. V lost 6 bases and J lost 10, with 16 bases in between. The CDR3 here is CASRHRDGLSPLHF. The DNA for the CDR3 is TGTGCCAGCAGGCACAGGGACGGGTTATCACCCCTCCACTTT.

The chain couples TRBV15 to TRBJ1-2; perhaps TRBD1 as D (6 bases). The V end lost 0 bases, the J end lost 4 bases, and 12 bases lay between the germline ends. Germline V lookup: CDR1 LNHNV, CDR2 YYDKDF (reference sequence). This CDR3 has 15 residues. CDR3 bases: TGTGCCACCAGCAGAGATTCGGGGGCCCCCTATGGCTACACCTTC. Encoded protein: CATSRDSGAPYGYTF. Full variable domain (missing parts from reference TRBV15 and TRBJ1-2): DAMVIQNPRYQVTQFGKPVTLSCSQTLNHNVMYWYQQKSSQAPKLLFHYYDKDFNNEADTPDNFQSRRPNTSFCFLDIRSPGLGDTAMYLCATSRDSGAPYGYTFGSGTRLTVV.

CDR3 region: CASSYFRGGEKLFF. CDR3 nucleotides: TGTGCCAGCAGTTATTTCCGTGGGGGGGAAAAACTGTTTTTT. The gene calls are TRBV28 and TRBJ1-4; weak D call: TRBD1 (5 bases). The CDR3 spans 14 residues. The germline V and J ends were trimmed by 4 bases and 8 bases, with 14 bases remaining between them. Looked up from germline, CDR1 is MDHEN and CDR2 is SYDVKM. Full variable domain (outside the CDR3, taken from reference TRBV28 and TRBJ1-4): DVKVTQSSRYLVKRTGEKVFLECVQDMDHENMFWYRQDPGLGLRLIYFSYDVKMKEKGDIPEGYSVSREKKERFSLILESASTNQTSMYLCASSYFRGGEKLFFGSGTQLSVL.

Here the CDR3 DNA reads TGTGCCAGCAGCTCAAGGACAGTTCAAGAGACCCAGTACTTC. This encodes CASSSRTVQETQYF. The rearrangement links TRBV5-6 to TRBJ2-5; D possibly corresponds to TRBD1 (6 bases). The CDR3 is made up of 14 amino acids. V lost 3 bases and J lost 2, with 11 bases in between. Germline CDR1 SGHDT, CDR2 YYEEEE.

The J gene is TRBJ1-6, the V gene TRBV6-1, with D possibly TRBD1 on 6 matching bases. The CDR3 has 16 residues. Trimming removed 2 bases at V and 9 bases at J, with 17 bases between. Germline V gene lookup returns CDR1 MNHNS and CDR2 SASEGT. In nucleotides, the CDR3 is TGTGCCAGCAGTGAAATGGCAGGGGCGTACCTTTCACCCCTCCACTTT. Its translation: CASSEMAGAYLSPLHF.

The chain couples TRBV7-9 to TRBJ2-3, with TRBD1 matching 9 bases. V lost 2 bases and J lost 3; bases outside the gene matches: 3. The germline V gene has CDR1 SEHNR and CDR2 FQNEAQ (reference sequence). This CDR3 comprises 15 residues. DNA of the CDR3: TGTGCCAGCAGCTTAACCGGGACAGGGACAGATACGCAGTATTTT. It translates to CASSLTGTGTDTQYF.

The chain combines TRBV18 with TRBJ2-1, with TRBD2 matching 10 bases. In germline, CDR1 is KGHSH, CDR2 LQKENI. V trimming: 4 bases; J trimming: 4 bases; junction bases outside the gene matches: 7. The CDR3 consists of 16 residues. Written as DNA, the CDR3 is TGTGCCAGCTCACTAGAAGGACTAGCGGCTTACAATGAGCAGTTCTTC. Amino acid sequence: CASSLEGLAAYNEQFF.

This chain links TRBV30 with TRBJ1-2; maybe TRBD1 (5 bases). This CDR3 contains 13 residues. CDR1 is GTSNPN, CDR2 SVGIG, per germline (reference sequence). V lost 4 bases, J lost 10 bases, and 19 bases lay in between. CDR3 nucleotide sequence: TGTGCCTGGAAACAGGCCGCTAATTCAGACTACACCTTC. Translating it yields CAWKQAANSDYTF.

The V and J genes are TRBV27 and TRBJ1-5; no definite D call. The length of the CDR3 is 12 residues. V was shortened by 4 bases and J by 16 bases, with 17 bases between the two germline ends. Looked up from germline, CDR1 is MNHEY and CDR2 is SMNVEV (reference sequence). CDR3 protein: CASSYLNGVRHF. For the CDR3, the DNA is TGTGCCAGCAGTTATTTAAATGGGGTCCGACATTTT.